The source of this TCR beta chain is a study of glioma-infiltrating T cells. Looking at the study overall: Glioblastomas were WHO grade IV, sampled at first diagnosis; low-grade were grade II.

Trimming removed 0 bases at V and 12 bases at J, with 17 bases between. Germline V lookup: CDR1 LGHNA, CDR2 YNFKEQ. This CDR3 region has 14 residues. This clonotype was recorded only once. Its antigen is unidentified. It may be a read error: a sequence one base away is much more abundant. Using RNA template, CDR3s of TCR alpha and beta were amplified with iRepertoire arm-PCR. TCRdb analysed the multiplex PCR reads with MiXCR anew, one entry per CDR3 protein. Here the sample spans 300,000 to 450,000 distinct CDR3 sequences, roughly two fifths being singletons. Study-wide results and caveats: Patients with low tissue-blood divergence carried a signature set of shared blood CDR3 motifs.

This TCR was sampled from a human donor with low-grade glioma or glioblastoma, undergoing nonglioma brain surgery, or in good health (not recorded which). The sample was glioma tissue, nonneoplastic brain tissue, or PBMCs (not recorded which). The V call is TRBV4-2, the J call TRBJ1-2; possible D gene TRBD1, 5 bases. Here the CDR3 DNA reads TGTGCCAGCAGCCAAGAACGTTTGGGCCGGGGCCACACCTTC. This translates into CASSQERLGRGHTF.